This TCR beta chain was identified during a study of CD8+CD57+ T cells in acquired aplastic anemia. Whole-study results and caveats: Patients and controls were found to share 25 to 35 CD8+ CDR3 sequences.

A word on this clonotype: The antigen remains undetermined.

Looked up from germline, CDR1 is SGHTA and CDR2 is FQGNSA. V was clipped by 1 base and J by 0 bases, with 9 bases between them. The CDR3 runs 15 residues. TCR beta VDJ and CDR3 profiling used genomic DNA as template. TCRdb re-called the reads through MiXCR, storing one row per CDR3 protein. Altogether about 270,000 distinct CDR3 sequences are present, around three fifths being singletons, with the ten largest covering 7.5% to 9%. The source of this sequence is a human donor with severe aplastic anemia or a healthy control (not recorded which). Sequences were obtained from sorted CD4+, CD8+, or CD8+CD57+ T cells (not recorded which) from PBMCs. The chain employs TRBV7-2 and TRBJ2-5; D may be TRBD1 (5 bases). The CDR3 is CASSLGSTDQETQYF. CDR3 in DNA: TGTGCCAGCAGCTTAGGCTCGACAGACCAAGAGACCCAGTACTTC.